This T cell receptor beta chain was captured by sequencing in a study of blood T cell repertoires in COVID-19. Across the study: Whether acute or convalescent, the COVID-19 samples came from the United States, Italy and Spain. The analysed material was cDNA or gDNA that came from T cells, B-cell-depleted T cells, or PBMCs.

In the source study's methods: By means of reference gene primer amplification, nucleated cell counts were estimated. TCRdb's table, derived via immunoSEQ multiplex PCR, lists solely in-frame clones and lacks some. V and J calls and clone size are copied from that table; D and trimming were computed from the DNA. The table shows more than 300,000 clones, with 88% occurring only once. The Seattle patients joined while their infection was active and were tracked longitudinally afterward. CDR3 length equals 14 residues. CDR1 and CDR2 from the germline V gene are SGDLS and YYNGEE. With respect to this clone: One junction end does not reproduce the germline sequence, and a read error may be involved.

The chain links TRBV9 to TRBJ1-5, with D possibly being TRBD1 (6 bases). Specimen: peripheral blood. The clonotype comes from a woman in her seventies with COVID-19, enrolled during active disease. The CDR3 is CASSVWGGNQPQHF. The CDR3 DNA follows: TGTGCCAGCAGCGTTTGGGGGGGCAACCAGCCCCAGCATTTT.